This T cell receptor (beta chain) was identified during a study of T-cell reconstitution after alpha-beta-depleted transplantation in children. This clonotype has at least ten counts. What it binds is unknown. The length of the CDR3 is 13 residues. Points from the study as a whole: Recipient T cells and thymic progenitors that survived gave rise to the high TCRbeta diversity observed at day 60 in some patients. About two months after transplant, alpha-beta T cells reportedly came from several hundred expanded graft clones. A year post-transplant, T-cell counts and diversity derived mostly from newly produced T cells.

Unique molecular identifiers were used to barcode this TCRbeta library. TCRdb itself ran the PCR reads through MiXCR, one entry per CDR3 protein. The sample has approximately 300,000 distinct CDR3 sequences, roughly 10% seen once. This TCR came from a male patient aged 2 to 10 who had a stem cell transplant for chronic granulomatous disease, so the T cells may come from the graft donor. The source material was peripheral blood, sampled 180 days after TCRalphabeta/CD19-depleted stem cell transplant. The chain recombines TRBV21-1 with TRBJ2-3. TRBV21-1 is a documented pseudogene. Written as DNA, the CDR3 is TGTGCCAGCATAGTGCGGTACACAGATACGCAGTATTTT. Residues: CASIVRYTDTQYF.